This entry lists 21 T cell receptor beta chains sequenced from one sample in a study of CD8+CD57+ T cells in acquired aplastic anemia. Both TCR beta VDJ combination and CDR3 sequence profiling were carried out. Genomic DNA was the template for this profiling. One entry per CDR3 protein results from TCRdb running MiXCR on the reads. The sample lists under 200,000 distinct CDR3 sequences, around half occurring once. All patients picked for sequencing had shown, by flow cytometry, an expansion of CD8+CD57+ cells. Sequences were obtained from sorted CD4+, CD8+, or CD8+CD57+ T cells (not recorded which) from PBMCs. The receptors stem from a human donor with aplastic anemia.

This clonotype was detected once. The chain employs TRBV29-1 and TRBJ2-3; D is tentatively TRBD1 or TRBD2 (5 bases each). CDR3 length: 15 residues. Trimming stripped 3 bases from V and 4 bases from J, with 17 bases between. CDR1 and CDR2 from the germline V gene are SQVTM and ANQGSEA. CDR3: CSVDGLRGAADTQYF. For the CDR3, the DNA is TGCAGCGTTGATGGCCTTAGAGGGGCTGCAGATACGCAGTATTTT.

V is TRBV7-2 and J is TRBJ1-2, with 9 bases fitting TRBD1. Germline V CDR1 and CDR2: SGHTA, FQGNSA. This CDR3 has 14 amino acids. V lost 5 bases to trimming and J lost 8 bases; unmatched junction nucleotides: 9. The CDR3 region has the DNA TGTGCCAGCAGCATCCGCGGGACAGGGAACGGCTACACCTTC. This encodes CASSIRGTGNGYTF. Filled out from reference TRBV7-2 and TRBJ1-2, the complete variable domain reads GAGVSQSPSNKVTEKGKDVELRCDPISGHTALYWYRQSLGQGLEFLIYFQGNSAPDKSGLPSDRFSAERTGGSVSTLTIQRTQQEDSAVYLCASSIRGTGNGYTFGSGTRLTVV.

Notes on this clonotype: A read error is likely, as this CDR3 ends without the conserved phenylalanine or tryptophan. The rearrangement uses TRBV2 and TRBJ1-5, with D possibly matching TRBD1 (5 bases). The length of the CDR3 is 15 residues. Germline lookup yields CDR1 SNHLY and CDR2 FYNNEI. Trimming shortened V by 4 bases and J by 2 bases, and 12 bases separated the two germline ends. The CDR3, as DNA: TGTGCCAGCAGTGTGGAGGGGACCGGCAATCAGCCCCAGCATTCT. Encoded protein: CASSVEGTGNQPQHS.

The CDR3 loop reads CASSHGIYNEQFF. The CDR3 nucleotides read TGTGCCAGCAGCCACGGGATCTACAATGAGCAGTTCTTC. The chain links TRBV7-3 to TRBJ2-1; TRBD2 is a possible D gene (5 bases). The V end lost 5 bases, the J end lost 3 bases, and 8 bases lay between the germline ends. The CDR3 totals 13 residues. Per germline, CDR1 SGHTA and CDR2 FQGTGA. Variable domain in full (rest from reference TRBV7-3 and TRBJ2-1): GAGVSQTPSNKVTEKGKYVELRCDPISGHTALYWYRQSLGQGPEFLIYFQGTGAADDSGLPNDRFFAVRPEGSVSTLKIQRTERGDSAVYLCASSHGIYNEQFFGPGTRLTVL.

The chain couples TRBV25-1 to TRBJ1-2; a weak D match, TRBD1 (6 bases). Trimming took off 2 bases at V and 4 bases at J, with 14 bases between the two ends. The CDR3 has 15 residues. Germline values: CDR1 MGHDK, CDR2 SYGVNS. The DNA of the CDR3 is TGTGCCAGCAGTGAAGGAGTGGGGGCAGGCTATGGCTACACCTTC. This codes for CASSEGVGAGYGYTF.

The chain uses TRBV10-3 and TRBJ1-2; 7 bases agree with TRBD1. This CDR3 has 13 amino acids. V lost 10 bases, J lost 5 bases, and 10 bases stayed unmatched. Germline CDR1 reads ENHRY; CDR2 reads SYGVKD. The CDR3 here is CATGTAIGYGYTF. The CDR3 nucleotides read TGTGCCACCGGGACAGCCATCGGGTATGGCTACACCTTC.

This clonotype was picked up one time. V gene TRBV7-2 combines with J gene TRBJ2-3; the D gene is possibly TRBD2 (6 bases). This CDR3 region has 13 residues. V lost 4 bases and J lost 7, with 12 bases in between. Looked up from germline, CDR1 is SGHTA and CDR2 is FQGNSA. The CDR3 spells CASSSTGGHTQYF. As DNA, the CDR3 is TGTGCCAGCAGCTCGACCGGGGGACATACGCAGTATTTT.

The chain couples TRBV4-3 to TRBJ2-7; no reliable D call. Germline V lookup: CDR1 LGHNA, CDR2 YSLEER. The CDR3 covers 13 residues. V was shortened by 1 base and J by 7 bases, with 11 bases between the two germline ends. The CDR3 DNA follows: TGCGCCAGCAGCCAAGTCATGGGGTTTGAGCAGTACTTC. Encoded protein: CASSQVMGFEQYF.

The chain links TRBV20-1 to TRBJ1-4, with D possibly TRBD1 on 5 matching bases. This CDR3 comprises 15 residues. Looked up from germline, CDR1 is DFQATT and CDR2 is SNEGSKA (reference sequence). V lost 3 bases and J 6 bases, leaving 17 bases between the germline ends. CDR3 sequence (DNA): TGCAGTGCTAGTGAGGGGTCGGGGTCCTATGAAAAACTGTTTTTT. This translates into CSASEGSGSYEKLFF.

This clonotype appeared a single time. The rearrangement uses TRBV4-1 and TRBJ1-2; 7 nucleotides match TRBD1. With V trimmed by 3 bases and J by 8 bases, 12 bases remained unmatched. The CDR3 totals 15 residues. The germline V gene has CDR1 MGHRA and CDR2 YSYEKL. The CDR3 protein is CASSQIQGGGSGYTF. CDR3 nucleotides: TGCGCCAGCAGCCAGATTCAGGGGGGCGGATCGGGCTACACCTTC.

Remarks on this clonotype: Relative to the germline gene, one junction end is altered; a read error may explain this. The V gene is TRBV7-6, the J gene TRBJ2-1; TRBD1 matches at 10 bases. The V gene's germline CDR1 is SGHVS and CDR2 FNYEAQ. The CDR3 has 17 residues. DNA of the CDR3: TGTGCTAGCAGCCCGACAGGGGGCCTCGCCTCCTACAATGAGCAGTTCTTC. It is translated as CASSPTGGLASYNEQFF.

This clonotype was seen many times. This sequence may be a read error, since a much larger clone differs from it by one base. J is TRBJ2-7 and V is TRBV10-3; 7 nucleotides agree with TRBD1. With 6 bases clipped from V and 4 bases from J, the junction kept 3 bases outside the gene matches. From germline, CDR1 is ENHRY and CDR2 SYGVKD. The CDR3 is 12 amino acids. Here the CDR3 DNA reads TGTGCCATCAGCCGGACAGGTTACGAGCAGTACTTC. This encodes CAISRTGYEQYF.

This clonotype was counted many times. V is TRBV9 and J is TRBJ1-6; TRBD1 matches at 11 bases. This CDR3 has 15 amino acids. The germline V gene has CDR1 SGDLS and CDR2 YYNGEE. V trimming: 0 bases; J trimming: 8 bases; junction bases outside the gene matches: 1. Here the CDR3 reads CASSVAGQGDSPLHF. The CDR3 coding sequence is TGTGCCAGCAGCGTAGCGGGACAGGGGGATTCACCCCTCCACTTT.

At least ten counts were recorded for this clonotype. This chain links TRBV12-3 or TRBV12-4 with TRBJ1-2, with D possibly matching TRBD1 (6 bases). The V and J ends lost 3 bases and 7 bases respectively, with 18 bases between them. CDR3 size: 15 residues. This chain's CDR3 is CASSLTGPQGGGYTF. Written as DNA, the CDR3 is TGTGCCAGCAGTTTGACAGGTCCTCAGGGTGGTGGCTACACCTTC.

CDR3 sequence reads: CASSLTSGGHNQPQHF. In nucleotides, the CDR3 is TGTGCCAGCAGCTTAACGTCGGGGGGGCACAATCAGCCCCAGCATTTT. The chain couples TRBV7-3 to TRBJ1-5, with D possibly matching TRBD1 (6 bases). Germline V gene data show CDR1 as SGHTA and CDR2 as FQGTGA. The V and J ends lost 0 bases and 3 bases respectively, with 12 bases between them. The CDR3 length is 16 residues. Full variable domain (outside the CDR3, taken from reference TRBV7-3 and TRBJ1-5): GAGVSQTPSNKVTEKGKYVELRCDPISGHTALYWYRQSLGQGPEFLIYFQGTGAADDSGLPNDRFFAVRPEGSVSTLKIQRTERGDSAVYLCASSLTSGGHNQPQHFGDGTRLSIL.

This clonotype has a single count. The gene calls are TRBV11-2 and TRBJ2-1, with 7 positions matching TRBD2. Per the germline V gene, CDR1 is SGHAT and CDR2 is FQNNGV. The V and J ends lost 5 bases and 8 bases, in that order; junction bases with no gene match: 12. This CDR3 is 15 amino acids long. For the CDR3, the DNA is TGTGCCAGCAGCCCTGCCGGGACTACGGGGCATGAGCAGTTCTTC. It codes for CASSPAGTTGHEQFF.

J is TRBJ2-7 and V is TRBV20-1; 10 bases agree with TRBD1. CDR1 is DFQATT, CDR2 SNEGSKA, per germline (reference sequence). The CDR3 extends over 14 amino acids. V gave up 3 bases and J gave up 3 bases; unmatched junction bases: 5. This chain's CDR3 is CSASDRGLGYEQYF. DNA of the CDR3: TGCAGTGCTAGCGACAGGGGGCTAGGCTACGAGCAGTACTTC.

This clonotype occurred many times. This rearrangement joins TRBV7-9 to TRBJ1-1, with 7 bases matching TRBD1. The V gene's germline CDR1 is SEHNR and CDR2 FQNEAQ (reference sequence). Germline trimming cut 2 bases from V and 4 bases from J; bases unmatched to any gene: 13. The CDR3 contains 17 residues. CDR3 coding DNA: TGTGCCAGCAGCTTACCGACTCGACAGGGTTGGGGCACTGAAGCTTTCTTT. Its protein product is CASSLPTRQGWGTEAFF.

In its sample, this clonotype was seen many times. This chain uses TRBV4-2 with TRBJ2-1; 8 positions match TRBD2. Germline V gene lookup returns CDR1 LGHNA and CDR2 YNFKEQ. Trimming cost V 3 bases and J 7 bases; bases outside gene matches: 8. The CDR3 is made up of 15 amino acids. CDR3 nucleotides: TGTGCCAGCAGCCAGGTGACTAGCGTTAGGAATGAGCAGTTCTTC. Encoded protein: CASSQVTSVRNEQFF.

This clonotype was observed a handful of times. At one of its ends the junction is not consistent with the germline gene, which may arise from a read error. The V call is TRBV20-1, the J call TRBJ2-4, with TRBD1 as a possible D gene (6 bases). CDR1 DFQATT and CDR2 SNEGSKA come from the germline V gene (reference sequence). The CDR3 length is 15 residues. Here the CDR3 reads CSASWGTTAKDIQYF. Written as DNA, the CDR3 is TGCAGTGCTAGTTGGGGGACAACCGCCAAAGACATTCAGTACTTC.

This chain joins TRBV29-1 and TRBJ1-2; D gene uncertain. Trimming removed 3 bases from V and 7 bases from J, with 0 bases in between. The CDR3 length is 8 residues. Germline lookup yields CDR1 SQVTM and CDR2 ANQGSEA. This CDR3 reads CSVDGYTF. CDR3 DNA sequence: TGCAGCGTTGATGGCTACACCTTC. The full variable domain, in which reference TRBV29-1 and TRBJ1-2 provide the parts outside the CDR3, is SAVISQKPSRDICQRGTSLTIQCQVDSQVTMMFWYRQQPGQSLTLIATANQGSEATYESGFVIDKFPISRPNLTFSTLTVSNMSPEDSSIYLCSVDGYTFGSGTRLTVV.